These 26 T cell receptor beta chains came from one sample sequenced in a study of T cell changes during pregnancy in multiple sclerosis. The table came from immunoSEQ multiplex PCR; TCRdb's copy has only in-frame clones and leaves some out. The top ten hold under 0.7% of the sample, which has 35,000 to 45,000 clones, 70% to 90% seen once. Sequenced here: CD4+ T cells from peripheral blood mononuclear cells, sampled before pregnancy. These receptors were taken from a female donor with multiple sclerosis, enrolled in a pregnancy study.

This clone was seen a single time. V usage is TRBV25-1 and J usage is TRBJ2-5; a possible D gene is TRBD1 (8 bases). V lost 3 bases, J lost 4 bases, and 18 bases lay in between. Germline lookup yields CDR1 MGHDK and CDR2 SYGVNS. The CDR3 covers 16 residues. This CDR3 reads CASSEGGQGGLETQYF. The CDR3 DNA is TGTGCCAGCAGTGAGGGAGGACAGGGAGGGTTAGAGACCCAGTACTTC.

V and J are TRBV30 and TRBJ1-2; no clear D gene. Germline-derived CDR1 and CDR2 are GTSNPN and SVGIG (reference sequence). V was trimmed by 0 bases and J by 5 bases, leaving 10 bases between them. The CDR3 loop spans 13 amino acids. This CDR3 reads CAWSVRGAYGYTF. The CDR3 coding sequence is TGTGCCTGGAGTGTACGGGGAGCGTATGGCTACACCTTC.

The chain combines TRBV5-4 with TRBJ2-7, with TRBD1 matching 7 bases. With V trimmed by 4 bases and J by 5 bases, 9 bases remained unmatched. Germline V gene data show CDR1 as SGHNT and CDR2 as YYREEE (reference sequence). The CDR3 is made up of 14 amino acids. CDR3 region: CASSLNTGVHEQYF. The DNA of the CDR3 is TGTGCCAGCAGCCTCAATACAGGGGTCCACGAGCAGTACTTC.

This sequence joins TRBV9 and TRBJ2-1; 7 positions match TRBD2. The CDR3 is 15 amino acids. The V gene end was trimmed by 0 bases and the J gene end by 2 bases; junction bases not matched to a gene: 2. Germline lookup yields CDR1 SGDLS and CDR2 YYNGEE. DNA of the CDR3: TGTGCCAGCAGCGTAGAGGCGGGGGCCTACAATGAGCAGTTCTTC. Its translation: CASSVEAGAYNEQFF.

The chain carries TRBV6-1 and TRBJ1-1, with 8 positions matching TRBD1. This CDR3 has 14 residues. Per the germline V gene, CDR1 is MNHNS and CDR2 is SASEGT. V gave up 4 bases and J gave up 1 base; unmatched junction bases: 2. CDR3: CASSVDRANTEAFF. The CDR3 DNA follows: TGTGCCAGCAGTGTGGACAGGGCGAACACTGAAGCTTTCTTT.

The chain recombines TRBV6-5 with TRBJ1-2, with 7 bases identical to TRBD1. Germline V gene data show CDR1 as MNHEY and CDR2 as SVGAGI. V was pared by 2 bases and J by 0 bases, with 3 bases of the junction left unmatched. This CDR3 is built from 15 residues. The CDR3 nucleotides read TGTGCCAGCAGTTACCAGCAGGGGGCTAACTATGGCTACACCTTC. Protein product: CASSYQQGANYGYTF.

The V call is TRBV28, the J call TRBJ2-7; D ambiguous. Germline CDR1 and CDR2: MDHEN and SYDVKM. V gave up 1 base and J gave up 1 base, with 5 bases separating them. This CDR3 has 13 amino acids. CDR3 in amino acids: CASSLSRSYEQYF. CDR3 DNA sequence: TGTGCCAGCAGTTTATCCAGGTCCTACGAGCAGTACTTC.

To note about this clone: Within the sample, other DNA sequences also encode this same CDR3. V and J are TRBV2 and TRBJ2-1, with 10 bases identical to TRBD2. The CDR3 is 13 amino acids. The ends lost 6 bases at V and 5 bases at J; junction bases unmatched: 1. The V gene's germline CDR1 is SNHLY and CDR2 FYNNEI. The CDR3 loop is CASRLAGNNEQFF. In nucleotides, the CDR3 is TGTGCCAGCAGACTAGCGGGGAACAATGAGCAGTTCTTC. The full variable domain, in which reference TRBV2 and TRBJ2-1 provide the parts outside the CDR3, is EPEVTQTPSHQVTQMGQEVILRCVPISNHLYFYWYRQILGQKVEFLVSFYNNEISEKSEIFDDQFSVERPDGSNFTLKIRSTKLEDSAMYFCASRLAGNNEQFFGPGTRLTVL.

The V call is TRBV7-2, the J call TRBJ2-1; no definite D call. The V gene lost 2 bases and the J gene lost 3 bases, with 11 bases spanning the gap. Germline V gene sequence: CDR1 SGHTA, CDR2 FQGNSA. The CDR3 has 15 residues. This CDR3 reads CASSLPITNYNEQFF. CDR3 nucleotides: TGTGCCAGCAGCTTACCCATAACTAACTACAATGAGCAGTTCTTC.

The CDR3 sequence is CASSRTGGFNYEQYF. The CDR3 DNA is TGTGCCAGCAGTAGAACAGGGGGATTCAACTACGAGCAGTACTTC. The chain uses TRBV27 and TRBJ2-7; TRBD1 matches 8 bases. V was pared by 5 bases and J by 3 bases, with 9 bases of the junction left unmatched. Germline V CDR1 and CDR2: MNHEY, SMNVEV (reference sequence). The CDR3 contains 15 residues.

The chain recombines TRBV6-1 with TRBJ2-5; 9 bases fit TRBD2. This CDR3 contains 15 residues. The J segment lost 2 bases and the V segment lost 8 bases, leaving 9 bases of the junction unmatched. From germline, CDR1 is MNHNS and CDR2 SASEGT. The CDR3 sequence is CASDQRLAVQETQYF. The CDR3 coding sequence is TGTGCCAGCGATCAGAGACTAGCGGTTCAAGAGACCCAGTACTTC.

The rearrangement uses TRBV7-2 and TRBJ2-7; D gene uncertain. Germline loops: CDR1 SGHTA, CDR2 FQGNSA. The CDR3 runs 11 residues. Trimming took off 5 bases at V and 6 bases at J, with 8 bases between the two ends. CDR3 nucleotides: TGTGCCAGCAGCGCAGTAAGCGAGCAGTACTTC. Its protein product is CASSAVSEQYF.

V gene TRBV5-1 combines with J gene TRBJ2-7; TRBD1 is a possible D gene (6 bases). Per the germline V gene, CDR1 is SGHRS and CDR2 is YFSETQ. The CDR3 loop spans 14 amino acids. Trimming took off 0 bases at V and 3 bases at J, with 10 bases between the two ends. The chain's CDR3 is CASSLAGQLYEQYF. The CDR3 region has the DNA TGCGCCAGCAGCTTGGCCGGACAGCTCTACGAGCAGTACTTC.

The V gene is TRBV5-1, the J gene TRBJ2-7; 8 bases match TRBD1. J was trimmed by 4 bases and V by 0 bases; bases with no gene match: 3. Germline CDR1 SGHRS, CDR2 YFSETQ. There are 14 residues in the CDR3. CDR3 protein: CASSLEGQAYEQYF. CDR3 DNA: TGCGCCAGCAGCTTGGAGGGACAGGCATACGAGCAGTACTTC. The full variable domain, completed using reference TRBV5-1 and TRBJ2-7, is KAGVTQTPRYLIKTRGQQVTLSCSPISGHRSVSWYQQTPGQGLQFLFEYFSETQRNKGNFPGRFSGRQFSNSRSEMNVSTLELGDSALYLCASSLEGQAYEQYFGPGTRLTVT.

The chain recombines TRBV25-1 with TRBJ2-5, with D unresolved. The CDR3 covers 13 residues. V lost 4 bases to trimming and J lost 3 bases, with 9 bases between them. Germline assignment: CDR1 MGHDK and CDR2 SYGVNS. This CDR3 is CASSVPGKETQYF. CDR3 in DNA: TGTGCCAGCAGTGTGCCAGGAAAAGAGACCCAGTACTTC.

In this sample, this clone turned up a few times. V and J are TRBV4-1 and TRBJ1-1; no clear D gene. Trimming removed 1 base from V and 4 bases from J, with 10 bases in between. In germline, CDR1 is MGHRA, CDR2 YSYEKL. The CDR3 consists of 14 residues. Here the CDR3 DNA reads TGCGCCAGCAGCCAAGGTTCGGGTTTCACTGAAGCTTTCTTT. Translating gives CASSQGSGFTEAFF.

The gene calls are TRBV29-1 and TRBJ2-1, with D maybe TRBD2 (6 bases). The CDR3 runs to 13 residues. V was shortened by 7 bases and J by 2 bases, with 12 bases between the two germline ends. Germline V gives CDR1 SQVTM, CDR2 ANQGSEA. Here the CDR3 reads CSARTTTYNEQFF. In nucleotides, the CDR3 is TGCAGCGCCCGGACTACGACCTACAATGAGCAGTTCTTC.

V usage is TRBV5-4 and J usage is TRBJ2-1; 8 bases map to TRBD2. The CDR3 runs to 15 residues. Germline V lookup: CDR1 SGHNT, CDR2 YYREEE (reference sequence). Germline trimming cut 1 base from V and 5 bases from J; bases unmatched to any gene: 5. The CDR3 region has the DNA TGTGCCAGCAGCTTGATTTTTAGCGGGAACAATGAGCAGTTCTTC. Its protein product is CASSLIFSGNNEQFF.

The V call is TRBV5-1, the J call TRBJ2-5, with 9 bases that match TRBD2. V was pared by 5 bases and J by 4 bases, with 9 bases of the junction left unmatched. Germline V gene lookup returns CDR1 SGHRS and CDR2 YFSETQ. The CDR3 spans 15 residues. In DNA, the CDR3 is TGCGCCAGCAGAGAATTAGCGGGGGTAGGAGAGACCCAGTACTTC. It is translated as CASRELAGVGETQYF.

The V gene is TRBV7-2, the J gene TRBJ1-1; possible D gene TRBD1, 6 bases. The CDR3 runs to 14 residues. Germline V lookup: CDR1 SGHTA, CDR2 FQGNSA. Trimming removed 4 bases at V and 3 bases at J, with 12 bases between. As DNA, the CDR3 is TGTGCCAGCAGCTATCCAGGGGTTGACACTGAAGCTTTCTTT. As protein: CASSYPGVDTEAFF.

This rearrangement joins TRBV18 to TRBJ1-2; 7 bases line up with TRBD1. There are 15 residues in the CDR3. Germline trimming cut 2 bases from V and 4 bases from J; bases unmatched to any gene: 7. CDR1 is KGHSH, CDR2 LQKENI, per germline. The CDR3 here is CASSPKGARSYGYTF. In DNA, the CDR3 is TGTGCCAGCTCACCAAAGGGGGCGCGGAGCTATGGCTACACCTTC.

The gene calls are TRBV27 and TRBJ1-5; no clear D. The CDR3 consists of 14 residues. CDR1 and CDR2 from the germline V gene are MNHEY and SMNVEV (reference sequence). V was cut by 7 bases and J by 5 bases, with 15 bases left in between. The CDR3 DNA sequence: TGTGCCAGCAAACGGCAGGTTCAAGATCAGCCCCAGCATTTT. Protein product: CASKRQVQDQPQHF.

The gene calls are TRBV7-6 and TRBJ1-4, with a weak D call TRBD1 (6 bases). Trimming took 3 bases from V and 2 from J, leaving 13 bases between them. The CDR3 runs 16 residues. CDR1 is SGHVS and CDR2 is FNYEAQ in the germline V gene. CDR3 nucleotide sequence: TGTGCCAGCAGCTTGGGGGCAGGGGTTACTAATGAAAAACTGTTTTTT. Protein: CASSLGAGVTNEKLFF.

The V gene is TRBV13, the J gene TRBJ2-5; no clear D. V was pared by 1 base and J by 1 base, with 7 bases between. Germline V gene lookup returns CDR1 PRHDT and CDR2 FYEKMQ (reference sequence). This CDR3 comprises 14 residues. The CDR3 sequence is CASSLVPGQETQYF. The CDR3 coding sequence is TGTGCCAGCAGCTTAGTCCCGGGCCAAGAGACCCAGTACTTC. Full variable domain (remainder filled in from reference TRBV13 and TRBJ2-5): AAGVIQSPRHLIKEKRETATLKCYPIPRHDTVYWYQQGPGQDPQFLISFYEKMQSDKGSIPDRFSAQQFSDYHSELNMSSLELGDSALYFCASSLVPGQETQYFGPGTRLLVL.

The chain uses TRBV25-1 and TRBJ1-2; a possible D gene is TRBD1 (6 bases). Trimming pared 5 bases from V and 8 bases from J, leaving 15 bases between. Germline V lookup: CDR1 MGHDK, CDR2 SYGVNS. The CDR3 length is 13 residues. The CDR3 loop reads CASSTGSARGYTF. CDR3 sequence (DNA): TGTGCCAGCAGTACAGGGTCCGCTAGGGGCTACACCTTC.

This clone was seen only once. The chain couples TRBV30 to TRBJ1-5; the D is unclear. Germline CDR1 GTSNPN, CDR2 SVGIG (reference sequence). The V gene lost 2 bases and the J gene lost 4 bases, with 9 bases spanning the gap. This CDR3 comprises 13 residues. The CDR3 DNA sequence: TGTGCCTGGAGTTTTGGAGAGAATCAGCCCCAGCATTTT. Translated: CAWSFGENQPQHF.